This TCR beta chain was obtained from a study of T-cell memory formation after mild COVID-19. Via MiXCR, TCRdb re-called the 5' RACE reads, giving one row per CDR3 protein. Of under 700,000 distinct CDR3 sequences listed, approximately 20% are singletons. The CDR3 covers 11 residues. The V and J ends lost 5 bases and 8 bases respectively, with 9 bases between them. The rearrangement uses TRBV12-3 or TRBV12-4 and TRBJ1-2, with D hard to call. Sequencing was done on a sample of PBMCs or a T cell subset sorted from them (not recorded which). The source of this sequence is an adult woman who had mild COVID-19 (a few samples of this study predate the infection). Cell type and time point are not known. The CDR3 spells CASSDAFGYTF. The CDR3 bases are TGTGCCAGCAGTGACGCCTTCGGCTACACCTTC.